This entry describes one T cell receptor (beta chain). TCRdb fed the 5' RACE reads into MiXCR, producing one record per CDR3 protein. The sample lists some 60,000 distinct CDR3 sequences; 9.5% to 12% were seen once. The sample originates from a study of neurological immune-mediated disorders. Sample time point: longitudinal time-point 1 (baseline). The CDR3 length is 15 residues. Germline V lookup: CDR1 SGHRS, CDR2 YFSETQ. V was pared by 0 bases and J by 0 bases, with 8 bases between. V and J are TRBV5-1 and TRBJ2-3; D not resolved. Sequenced input: PBMCs. This receptor was taken from a male donor with HTLV-1-associated myelopathy (HAM/TSP). The CDR3 DNA reads TGCGCCAGCAGCTTGGAGCTGTGTAGCACAGATACGCAGTATTTT. Amino acid sequence: CASSLELCSTDTQYF.